This entry describes one T cell receptor beta chain. This clone was counted a few times. Its antigen has not been determined. Base qualities are not recorded, but no much larger clone differs from it by a single base. These data originate in a study of beta chain features in type 1 diabetes (dated by TCRdb to the late 2010s). Regarding the research as a whole: No differences in mean age, gender distribution, total cell number or subset yield were found between patients and healthy donors. The study compared the TCRB repertoires of sorted circulating CD4+ T cell subsets in recently diagnosed type 1 diabetes patients with those in matched healthy donors. Across all samples, 107,917,701 sorted cells were examined, and cell number per subset correlated strongly with RNA yield. Naive and central memory subsets were obtained from all 30 or so donors, but regulatory and stem cell-like memory subsets were isolated from only 8 patients and about 8 healthy donors. Overall results and qualifications from the work: Because cDNA rather than genomic DNA was sequenced, highly expressing activated cells could have been over-represented, although no difference in activation and CD3 levels was found between groups. Naive, central memory and regulatory TCRB repertoires appeared more similar among patients than among healthy donors. Only small numbers of individuals were included in the HLA sub-analyses, which left unresolved whether HLA type had any influence on TCRB rearrangement. Shorter templates might have been favored by PCR, but patient and control samples were amplified and corrected together, so both groups would have been affected equally by any skew. Fewer insertions and more nucleotide deletions at VDJ recombination sites were observed in patients with type 1 diabetes, implying thymic rearrangement abnormalities. A moderate but significant shortening of TCRB CDR3 length was observed in type 1 diabetes patients in all four CD4+ subsets.

The High Capacity cDNA Reverse Transcription Kit was used to reverse transcribe all of the isolated RNA, meaning that expressed TCRB transcripts were what got sequenced. Naive, central memory and regulatory T cell samples underwent deep immunoSEQ sequencing, averaging about 3.57 million total reads per sample. Sorted cells were lysed in RLT buffer and RNA was extracted with DNase-treated RNeasy Micro or Mini kits, depending on cell number. Each cell subset was processed on its own to prevent cross-contamination, while patient and healthy donor samples were processed together. Using the immunoSEQ multiplex PCR, TCRB sequences were amplified from cDNA into 87-bp fragments spanning the CDR3 region. The amplicons were sequenced using the Illumina HiSeq platform. The original pipeline was this. Synthetic template baselines were used to correct PCR bias computationally, reads within Hamming distance 2 were collapsed together, and singletons that could not be merged were discarded. Reads were aligned to IMGT to assign V, D and J genes, CDR3 length, and insertions or deletions at six rearrangement sites. Within each subset, clonotype counts were normalized to sorted cell number, after which true diversity and Gini coefficients were computed with the tcR R package. The overlap coefficient, calculated on TCRB nucleotide sequences, was used to measure repertoire sharing. The source is immuneACCESS, and TCRdb retained only in-frame sequences with V and J called. Part of the clones is not carried over; for the studies checked, unresolved V genes explain less than half of this, and the remainder is unexplained. V and J calls and clone size follow that table, whereas D and trimming were derived from the DNA. This sample gives some 44,000 clones in total; over 50% of them show up just once. Of the sample, over 2% is held by the ten largest clones.

From each donor, a single peripheral blood sample of 90 to 150 mL on average was drawn into heparinised tubes. A BD FACSAria II and a panel including CD45RO, CCR7, CD25, CD127, CD95 and CD27 were used to sort naive, central memory, regulatory and stem cell-like memory CD4+ T cells. Every sorted population had a purity above 95%. PBMCs were separated immediately by Lymphoprep density gradient centrifugation and were stained directly, without being cultured. So that batch effects would be minimized, each experiment stained and sorted samples in pairs, pairing one healthy donor with one patient. The TCR comes from a woman aged 18-29 years in good health. The sample comprised Tregs from blood. The cell subset or site label, read with the paper, signifies: regulatory CD4+ T cells.

The base sequence is TGCGCCAGCAGTCAATCGGGGCCCTGGGGAGAGACCCAGTACTTC. Protein translation: CASSQSGPWGETQYF. The chain couples TRBV23-1 to TRBJ2-5; TRBD1 is a possible D gene, resting on 5 matching bases. TRBV23-1 is placed among ORFs of uncertain function. The CDR3 starts with the cysteine, ends with the phenylalanine, and has 15 residues. The kept DNA is CDR3 alone, 45 bases in frame from the first base. V is pared back by 0 bases and J by 4 bases, with 12 bases lying between the germline termini.